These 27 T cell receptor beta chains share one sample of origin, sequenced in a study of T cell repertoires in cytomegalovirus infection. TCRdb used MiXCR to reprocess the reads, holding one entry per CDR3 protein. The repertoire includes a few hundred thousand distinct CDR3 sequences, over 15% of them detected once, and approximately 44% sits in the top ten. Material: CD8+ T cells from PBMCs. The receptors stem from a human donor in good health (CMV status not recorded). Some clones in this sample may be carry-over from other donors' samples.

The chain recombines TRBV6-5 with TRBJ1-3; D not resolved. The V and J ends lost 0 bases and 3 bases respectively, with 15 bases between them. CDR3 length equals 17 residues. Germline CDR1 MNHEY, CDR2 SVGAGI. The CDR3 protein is CASSYSAERPSGNTIYF. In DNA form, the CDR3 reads TGTGCCAGCAGTTACTCAGCGGAGAGACCCAGTGGAAACACCATATATTTT.

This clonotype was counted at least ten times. For the CDR3, the DNA is TGTGCCAGCAGCCAATCCCCGGGGGAGGGGGTGTTGGCGAGTCACAATGAGCAGTTCTTC. Translating gives CASSQSPGEGVLASHNEQFF. V gene TRBV7-2 combines with J gene TRBJ2-1; the D gene is possibly TRBD2 (7 bases). There are 20 residues in the CDR3. Per the germline V gene, CDR1 is SGHTA and CDR2 is FQGNSA. With 5 bases removed from V and 5 bases from J, the gap between germline ends came to 31 bases.

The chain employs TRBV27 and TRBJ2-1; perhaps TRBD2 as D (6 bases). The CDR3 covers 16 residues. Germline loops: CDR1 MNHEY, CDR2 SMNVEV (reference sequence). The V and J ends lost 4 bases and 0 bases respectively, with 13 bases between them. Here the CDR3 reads CASSYLGGSSYNEQFF. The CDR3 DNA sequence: TGTGCCAGCAGTTACTTAGGAGGGAGCTCCTACAATGAGCAGTTCTTC.

CDR3 nucleotides: TGTGCCAGCAGCCAAGCAGGGCGCTTCTACGAGCAGTACTTC. This encodes CASSQAGRFYEQYF. The chain uses TRBV7-9 and TRBJ2-7; a possible D gene is TRBD1 (5 bases). This CDR3 has 14 residues. V dropped 5 bases and J dropped 3 bases, with 14 bases sitting between them. Germline V gene lookup returns CDR1 SEHNR and CDR2 FQNEAQ (reference sequence).

The CDR3 is CASSLTDGTRDGYTF. DNA for the CDR3: TGTGCCAGCAGCTTAACGGACGGGACACGGGACGGCTACACCTTC. The chain combines TRBV7-9 with TRBJ1-2; D may be TRBD1 (6 bases). V gave up 2 bases and J gave up 8 bases, with 18 bases separating them. The CDR3 has 15 amino acids. Germline loops: CDR1 SEHNR, CDR2 FQNEAQ (reference sequence).

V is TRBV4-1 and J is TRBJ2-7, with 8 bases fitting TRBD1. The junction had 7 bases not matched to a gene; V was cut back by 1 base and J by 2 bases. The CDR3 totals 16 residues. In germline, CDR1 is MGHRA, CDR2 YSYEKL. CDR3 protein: CASSQGGQESTYEQYF. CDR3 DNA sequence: TGCGCCAGCAGCCAAGGGGGACAGGAAAGCACCTACGAGCAGTACTTC.

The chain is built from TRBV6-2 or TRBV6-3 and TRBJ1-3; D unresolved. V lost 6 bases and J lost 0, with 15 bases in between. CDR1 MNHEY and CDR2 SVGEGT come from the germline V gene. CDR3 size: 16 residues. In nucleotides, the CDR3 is TGTGCCAGCAGACCCACCGGACTTTTCTCTGGAAACACCATATATTTT. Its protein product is CASRPTGLFSGNTIYF.

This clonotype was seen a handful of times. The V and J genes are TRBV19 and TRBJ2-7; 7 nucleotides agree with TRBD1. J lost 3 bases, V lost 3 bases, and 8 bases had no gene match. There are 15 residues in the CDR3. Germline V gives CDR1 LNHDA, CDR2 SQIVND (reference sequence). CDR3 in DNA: TGTGCCAGTAGTATCGCGTTGGGACAGCGCTACGAGCAGTACTTC. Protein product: CASSIALGQRYEQYF. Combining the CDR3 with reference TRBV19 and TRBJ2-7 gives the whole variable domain DGGITQSPKYLFRKEGQNVTLSCEQNLNHDAMYWYRQDPGQGLRLIYYSQIVNDFQKGDIAEGYSVSREKKESFPLTVTSAQKNPTAFYLCASSIALGQRYEQYFGPGTRLTVT.

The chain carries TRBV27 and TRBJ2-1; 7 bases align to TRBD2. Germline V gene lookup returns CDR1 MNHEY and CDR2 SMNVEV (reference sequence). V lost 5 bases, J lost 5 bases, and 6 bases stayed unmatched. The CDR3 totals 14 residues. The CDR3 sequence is CASSPAGVHNEQFF. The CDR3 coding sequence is TGTGCCAGCAGTCCGGCGGGGGTTCACAATGAGCAGTTCTTC.

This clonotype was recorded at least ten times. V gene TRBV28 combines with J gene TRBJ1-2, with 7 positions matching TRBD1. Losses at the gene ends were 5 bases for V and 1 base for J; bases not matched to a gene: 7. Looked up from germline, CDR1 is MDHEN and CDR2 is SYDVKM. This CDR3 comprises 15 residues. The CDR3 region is CASSTSGTVNYGYTF. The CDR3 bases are TGTGCCAGCAGTACGTCCGGGACAGTTAACTATGGCTACACCTTC.

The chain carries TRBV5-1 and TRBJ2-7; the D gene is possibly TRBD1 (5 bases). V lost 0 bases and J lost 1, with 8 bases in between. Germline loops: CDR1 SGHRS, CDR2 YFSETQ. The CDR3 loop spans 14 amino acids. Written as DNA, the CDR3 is TGCGCCAGCAGCTTGGGACAGATTTCCTACGAGCAGTACTTC. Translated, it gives CASSLGQISYEQYF. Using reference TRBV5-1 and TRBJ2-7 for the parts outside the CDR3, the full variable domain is KAGVTQTPRYLIKTRGQQVTLSCSPISGHRSVSWYQQTPGQGLQFLFEYFSETQRNKGNFPGRFSGRQFSNSRSEMNVSTLELGDSALYLCASSLGQISYEQYFGPGTRLTVT.

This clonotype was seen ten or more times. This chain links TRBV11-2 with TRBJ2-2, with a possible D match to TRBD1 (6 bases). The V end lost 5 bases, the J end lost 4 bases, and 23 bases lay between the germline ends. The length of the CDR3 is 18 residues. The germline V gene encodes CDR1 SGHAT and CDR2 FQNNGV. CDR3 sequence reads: CASSPTYTGQNPTGELFF. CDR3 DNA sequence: TGTGCCAGCAGCCCAACCTACACTGGACAGAATCCCACCGGGGAGCTGTTTTTT.

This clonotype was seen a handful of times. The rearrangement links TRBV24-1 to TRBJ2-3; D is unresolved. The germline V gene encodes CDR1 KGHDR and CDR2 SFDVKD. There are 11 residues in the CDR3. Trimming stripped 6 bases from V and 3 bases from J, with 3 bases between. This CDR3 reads CATSRTDTQYF. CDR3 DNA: TGTGCCACCAGTCGGACAGATACGCAGTATTTT.

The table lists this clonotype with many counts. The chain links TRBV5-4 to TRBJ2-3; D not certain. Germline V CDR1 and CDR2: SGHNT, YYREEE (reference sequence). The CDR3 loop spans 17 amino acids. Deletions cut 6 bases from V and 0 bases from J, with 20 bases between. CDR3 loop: CASTGTVEEASTDTQYF. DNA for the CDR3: TGTGCCAGCACCGGAACAGTTGAAGAGGCTAGCACAGATACGCAGTATTTT. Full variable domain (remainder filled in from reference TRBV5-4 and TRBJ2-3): ETGVTQSPTHLIKTRGQQVTLRCSSQSGHNTVSWYQQALGQGPQFIFQYYREEENGRGNFPPRFSGLQFPNYSSELNVNALELDDSALYLCASTGTVEEASTDTQYFGPGTRLTVL.

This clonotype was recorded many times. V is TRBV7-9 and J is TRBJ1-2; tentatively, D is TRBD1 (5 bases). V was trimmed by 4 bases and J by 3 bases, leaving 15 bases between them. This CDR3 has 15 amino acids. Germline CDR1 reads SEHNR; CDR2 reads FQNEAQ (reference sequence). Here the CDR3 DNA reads TGTGCCAGCAGCTCACCCGGGACGGGAGACTATGGCTACACCTTC. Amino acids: CASSSPGTGDYGYTF. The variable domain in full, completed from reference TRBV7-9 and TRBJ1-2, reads DTGVSQNPRHKITKRGQNVTFRCDPISEHNRLYWYRQTLGQGPEFLTYFQNEAQLEKSRLLSDRFSAERPKGSFSTLEIQRTEQGDSAMYLCASSSPGTGDYGYTFGSGTRLTVV.

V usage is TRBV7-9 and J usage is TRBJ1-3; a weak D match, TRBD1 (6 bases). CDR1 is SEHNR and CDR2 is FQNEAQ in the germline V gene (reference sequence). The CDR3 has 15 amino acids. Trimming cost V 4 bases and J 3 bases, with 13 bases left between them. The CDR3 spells CASSSTDSGGNTIYF. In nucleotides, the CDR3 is TGTGCCAGCAGCTCAACGGACAGTGGTGGAAACACCATATATTTT.

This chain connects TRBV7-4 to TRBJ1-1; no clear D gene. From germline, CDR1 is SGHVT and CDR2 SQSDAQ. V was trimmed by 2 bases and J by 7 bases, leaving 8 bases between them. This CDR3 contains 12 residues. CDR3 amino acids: CASSLIPLEAFF. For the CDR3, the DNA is TGTGCCAGCAGCTTAATTCCGCTTGAAGCTTTCTTT.

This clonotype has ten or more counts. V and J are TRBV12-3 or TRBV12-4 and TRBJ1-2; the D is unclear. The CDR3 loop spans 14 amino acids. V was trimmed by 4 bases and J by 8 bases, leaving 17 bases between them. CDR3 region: CASSSGTSRFGYTF. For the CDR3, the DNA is TGTGCCAGCAGTTCCGGAACCAGCCGCTTCGGCTACACCTTC.

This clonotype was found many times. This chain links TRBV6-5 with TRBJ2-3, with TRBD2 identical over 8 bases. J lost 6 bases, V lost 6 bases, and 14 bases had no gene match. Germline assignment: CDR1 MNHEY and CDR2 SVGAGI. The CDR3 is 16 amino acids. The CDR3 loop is CASSPPPSGGMDTQYF. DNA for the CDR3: TGTGCCAGCAGCCCCCCCCCGAGCGGGGGCATGGATACGCAGTATTTT.

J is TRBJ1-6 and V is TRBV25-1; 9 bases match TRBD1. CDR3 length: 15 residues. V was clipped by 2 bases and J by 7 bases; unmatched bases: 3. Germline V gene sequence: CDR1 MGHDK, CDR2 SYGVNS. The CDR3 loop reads CASSERGQGNSPLHF. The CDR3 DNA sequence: TGTGCCAGCAGTGAAAGGGGACAGGGAAATTCACCCCTCCACTTT.

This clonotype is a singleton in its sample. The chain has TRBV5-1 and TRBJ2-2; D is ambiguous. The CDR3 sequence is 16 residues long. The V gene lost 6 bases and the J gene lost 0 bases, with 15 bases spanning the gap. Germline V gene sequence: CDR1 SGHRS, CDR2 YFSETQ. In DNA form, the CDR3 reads TGCGCCAGCACAATAAAACCGGAAACGAACACCGGGGAGCTGTTTTTT. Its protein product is CASTIKPETNTGELFF.

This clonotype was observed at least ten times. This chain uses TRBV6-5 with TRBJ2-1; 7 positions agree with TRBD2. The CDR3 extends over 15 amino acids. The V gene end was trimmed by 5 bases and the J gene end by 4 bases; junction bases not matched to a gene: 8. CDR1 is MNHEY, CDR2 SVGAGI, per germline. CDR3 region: CASSHAGDLYNEQFF. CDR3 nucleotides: TGTGCCAGCAGTCATGCGGGGGACTTATACAATGAGCAGTTCTTC.

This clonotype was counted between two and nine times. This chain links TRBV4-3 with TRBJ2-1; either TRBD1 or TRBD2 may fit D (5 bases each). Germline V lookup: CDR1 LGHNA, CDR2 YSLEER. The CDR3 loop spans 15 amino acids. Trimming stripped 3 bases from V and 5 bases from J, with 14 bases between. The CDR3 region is CASSQGTQHNNEQFF. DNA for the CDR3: TGCGCCAGCAGCCAGGGGACCCAACATAACAATGAGCAGTTCTTC.

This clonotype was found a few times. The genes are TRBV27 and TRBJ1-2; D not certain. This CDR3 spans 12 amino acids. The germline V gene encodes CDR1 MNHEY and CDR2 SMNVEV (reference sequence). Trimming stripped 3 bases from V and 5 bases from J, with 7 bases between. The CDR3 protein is CASSLSGYGYTF. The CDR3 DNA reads TGTGCCAGCAGTTTGTCAGGATATGGCTACACCTTC.

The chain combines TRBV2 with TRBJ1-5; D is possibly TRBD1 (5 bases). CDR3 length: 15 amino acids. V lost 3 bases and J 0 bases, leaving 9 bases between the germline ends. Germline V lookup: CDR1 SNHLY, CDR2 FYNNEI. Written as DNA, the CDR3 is TGTGCCAGCAGTGAGGGACGGTATAGCAATCAGCCCCAGCATTTT. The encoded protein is CASSEGRYSNQPQHF.

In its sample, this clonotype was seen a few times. CDR3 in DNA: TGCGCCAGCAGCTTCGGGACAGGAGATAGCTCTGGGGCCAACGTCCTGACTTTC. Translation gives CASSFGTGDSSGANVLTF. The rearrangement joins TRBV4-3 to TRBJ2-6, with 8 bases aligning to TRBD1. With V trimmed by 5 bases and J by 0 bases, 9 bases remained unmatched. This CDR3 contains 18 residues. Germline CDR1 is LGHNA and CDR2 is YSLEER.

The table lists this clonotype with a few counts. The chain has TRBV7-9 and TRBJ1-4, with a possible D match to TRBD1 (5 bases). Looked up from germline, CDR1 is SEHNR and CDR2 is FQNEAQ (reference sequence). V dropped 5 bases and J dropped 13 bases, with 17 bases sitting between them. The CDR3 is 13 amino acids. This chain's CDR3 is CASSTPRGDRLFF. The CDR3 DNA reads TGTGCCAGCAGCACCCCCCGCGGGGACCGACTGTTTTTT.